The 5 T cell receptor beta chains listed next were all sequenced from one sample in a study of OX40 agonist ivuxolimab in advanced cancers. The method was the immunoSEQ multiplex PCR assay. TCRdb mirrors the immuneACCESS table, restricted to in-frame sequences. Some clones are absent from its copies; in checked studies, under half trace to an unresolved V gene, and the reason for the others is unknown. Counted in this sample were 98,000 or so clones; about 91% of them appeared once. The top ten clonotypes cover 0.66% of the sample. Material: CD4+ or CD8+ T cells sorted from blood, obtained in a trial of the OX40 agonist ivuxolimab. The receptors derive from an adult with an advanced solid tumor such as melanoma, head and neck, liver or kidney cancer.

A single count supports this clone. The CDR3 spells CASSSALLWSGEAYEQYF. DNA of the CDR3: TGTGCCAGCAGTTCAGCGTTGTTGTGGTCGGGAGAAGCCTACGAGCAGTACTTC. The chain carries TRBV27 and TRBJ2-7, with D possibly matching TRBD2 (6 bases). The V and J ends lost 4 bases and 2 bases respectively, with 24 bases between them. Germline V gives CDR1 MNHEY, CDR2 SMNVEV (reference sequence). The CDR3 has 18 residues.

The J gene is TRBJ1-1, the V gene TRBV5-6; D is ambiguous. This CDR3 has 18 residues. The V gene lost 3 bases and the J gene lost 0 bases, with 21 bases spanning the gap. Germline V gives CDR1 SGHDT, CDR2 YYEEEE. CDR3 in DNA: TGTGCCAGCAGCTGGGCGGGAGGAAACGCGGGCATGAACACTGAAGCTTTCTTT. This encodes CASSWAGGNAGMNTEAFF.

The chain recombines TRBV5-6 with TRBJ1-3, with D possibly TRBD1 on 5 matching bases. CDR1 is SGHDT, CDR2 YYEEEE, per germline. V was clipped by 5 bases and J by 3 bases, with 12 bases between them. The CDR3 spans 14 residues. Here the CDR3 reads CASRKDTYGNTIYF. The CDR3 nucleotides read TGTGCCAGCAGAAAGGACACATATGGAAACACCATATATTTT.

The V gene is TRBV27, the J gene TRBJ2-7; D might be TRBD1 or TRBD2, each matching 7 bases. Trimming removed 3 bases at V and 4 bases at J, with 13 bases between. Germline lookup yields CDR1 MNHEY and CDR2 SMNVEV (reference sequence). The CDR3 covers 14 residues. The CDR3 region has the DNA TGTGCCAGCAGTTTCACCAGGGGGGGTTACGAGCAGTACTTC. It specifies CASSFTRGGYEQYF.

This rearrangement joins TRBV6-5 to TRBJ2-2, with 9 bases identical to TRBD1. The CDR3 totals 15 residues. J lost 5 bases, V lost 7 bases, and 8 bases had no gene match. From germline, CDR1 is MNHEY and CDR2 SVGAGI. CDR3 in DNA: TGTGCCAGCACCGACAGGACAGGGGAGACCGGGGAGCTGTTTTTT. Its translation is CASTDRTGETGELFF.